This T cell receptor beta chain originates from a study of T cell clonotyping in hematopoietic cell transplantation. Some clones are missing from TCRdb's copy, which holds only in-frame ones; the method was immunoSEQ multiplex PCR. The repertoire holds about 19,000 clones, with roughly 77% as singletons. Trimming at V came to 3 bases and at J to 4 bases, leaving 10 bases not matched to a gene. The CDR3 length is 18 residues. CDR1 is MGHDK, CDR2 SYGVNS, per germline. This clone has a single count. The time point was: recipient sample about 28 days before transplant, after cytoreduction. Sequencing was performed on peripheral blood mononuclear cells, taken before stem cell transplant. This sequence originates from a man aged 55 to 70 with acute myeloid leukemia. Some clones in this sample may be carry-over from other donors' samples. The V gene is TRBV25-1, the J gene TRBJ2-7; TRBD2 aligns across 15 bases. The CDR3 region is CASSDPSGTSGRTYEQYF. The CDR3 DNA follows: TGTGCCAGCAGTGATCCTTCCGGGACTAGCGGGAGGACGTACGAGCAGTACTTC.